The next 20 T cell receptor beta chains were all read from a single sample in a study of identical twins. TCRdb re-called the 5' RACE reads with MiXCR, one entry per CDR3 protein. The sample includes 350,000 or so distinct CDR3 sequences, about 12% of them seen just once. The sample was also reused in another study, on yellow fever vaccine responses in identical twins.

What was sequenced was CD8+ T cells sorted from blood. The receptors shown here come from a woman between 18 and 29 years old in good health.

This clonotype was counted a few times. The chain joins TRBV3-1 to TRBJ2-7; 8 positions agree with TRBD2. CDR1 and CDR2 from the germline V gene are LGHDT and YNNKEL (reference sequence). The length of the CDR3 is 14 residues. The V and J ends lost 4 bases and 2 bases, in that order; junction bases with no gene match: 4. CDR3 protein: CASSPRGGTYEQYF. Written as DNA, the CDR3 is TGTGCCAGCAGCCCCCGGGGGGGAACCTACGAGCAGTACTTC.

This sequence joins TRBV19 and TRBJ2-7; D ambiguous. CDR3 length: 13 residues. V was pared by 3 bases and J by 1 base, with 7 bases between. The germline V gene has CDR1 LNHDA and CDR2 SQIVND (reference sequence). The DNA for the CDR3 is TGTGCCAGTAGTATGGCTGGATCCTACGAGCAGTACTTC. Protein: CASSMAGSYEQYF.

The table lists this clonotype with many counts. A junction end diverges from the germline sequence, so it may reflect a read error. The chain employs TRBV12-3 or TRBV12-4 and TRBJ2-1; TRBD1 is a possible D gene (5 bases). The CDR3 extends over 15 amino acids. As DNA, the CDR3 is TGTGCCAACAGTTTAGGTCCAGTAAGGGGATCGGAGCAGTTCTTC. Translated: CANSLGPVRGSEQFF.

In its sample, this clonotype was seen a few times. The chain has TRBV29-1 and TRBJ2-1; D might be TRBD1 (5 bases). V lost 6 bases and J lost 1, with 10 bases in between. CDR1 and CDR2 from the germline V gene are SQVTM and ANQGSEA. The CDR3 spans 13 residues. CDR3 coding DNA: TGCAGCGTACAGGTCCGATCCTACAATGAGCAGTTCTTC. Encoded protein: CSVQVRSYNEQFF.

The V gene is TRBV7-9, the J gene TRBJ2-5, with D perhaps TRBD1 (5 bases). Germline CDR1 SEHNR, CDR2 FQNEAQ (reference sequence). This CDR3 region has 13 residues. Trimming cost V 3 bases and J 3 bases, with 8 bases left between them. The CDR3 nucleotides are TGTGCCAGCAGCTTTGGGGCCAAAGAGACCCAGTACTTC. Translated, it gives CASSFGAKETQYF.

In its sample, this clonotype was seen a few times. The V call is TRBV27, the J call TRBJ2-7, with a possible D match to TRBD2 (6 bases). CDR3 size: 19 residues. Germline V gene lookup returns CDR1 MNHEY and CDR2 SMNVEV (reference sequence). V was cut by 2 bases and J by 2 bases, with 25 bases left in between. The CDR3 is CASSLLGPGRGSATYEQYF. The CDR3 region has the DNA TGTGCCAGCAGTTTACTGGGCCCCGGACGGGGGAGTGCCACCTACGAGCAGTACTTC.

This clonotype has only a few counts. V is TRBV10-3 and J is TRBJ1-2; perhaps TRBD1 as D (5 bases). Trimming removed 2 bases from V and 2 bases from J, with 9 bases in between. This CDR3 has 14 amino acids. CDR1 is ENHRY and CDR2 is SYGVKD in the germline V gene. The CDR3 here is CAISEGQINYGYTF. The CDR3 bases are TGTGCCATCAGTGAGGGACAAATAAACTATGGCTACACCTTC.

This clonotype showed up many times. The V gene is TRBV20-1, the J gene TRBJ2-7, with D possibly TRBD2 on 5 matching bases. CDR3 length: 15 residues. CDR1 and CDR2 (germline): DFQATT, SNEGSKA (reference sequence). Trimming removed 3 bases at V and 3 bases at J, with 18 bases between. The CDR3: CSARGRLSAGYEQYF. The CDR3 bases are TGCAGTGCTAGGGGGAGACTATCCGCGGGCTACGAGCAGTACTTC.

This clonotype was observed many times. V usage is TRBV14 and J usage is TRBJ2-1; tentatively, D is TRBD2 (5 bases). Germline-derived CDR1 and CDR2 are SGHDN and FVKESK. This CDR3 spans 12 amino acids. Trimming removed 3 bases from V and 8 bases from J, with 8 bases in between. CDR3 loop: CASSQLAYEQFF. In DNA form, the CDR3 reads TGTGCCAGCAGCCAGCTAGCTTATGAGCAGTTCTTC.

The chain links TRBV5-5 to TRBJ2-5; TRBD1 aligns across 8 bases. The germline gives CDR1 SGHKS, CDR2 YYEKEE (reference sequence). The V and J ends lost 0 bases and 4 bases, in that order; junction bases with no gene match: 5. The CDR3 runs 15 residues. CDR3: CASSLDSTGGETQYF. As DNA, the CDR3 is TGTGCCAGCAGCTTGGATTCTACAGGGGGAGAGACCCAGTACTTC. The full variable domain, in which reference TRBV5-5 and TRBJ2-5 provide the parts outside the CDR3, is DAGVTQSPTHLIKTRGQQVTLRCSPISGHKSVSWYQQVLGQGPQFIFQYYEKEERGRGNFPDRFSARQFPNYSSELNVNALLLGDSALYLCASSLDSTGGETQYFGPGTRLLVL.

This clonotype was observed a handful of times. The genes are TRBV25-1 and TRBJ2-5, with 8 bases fitting TRBD2. Germline values: CDR1 MGHDK, CDR2 SYGVNS. The CDR3 loop spans 16 amino acids. The J segment lost 2 bases and the V segment lost 4 bases, leaving 9 bases of the junction unmatched. The CDR3, as DNA: TGTGCCAGCAGTGTAGCGGGGAGGCAAGGACAAGAGACCCAGTACTTC. This translates into CASSVAGRQGQETQYF.

The chain links TRBV2 to TRBJ2-1; 12 bases fit TRBD2. The V segment lost 6 bases and the J segment 8 bases; nucleotides outside the gene matches: 8. The germline CDR1 and CDR2 sequences are SNHLY and FYNNEI. The CDR3 spans 15 residues. The CDR3 DNA reads TGTGCCAGCAGCGCCCGACTAGCGGGAGAGGATGAGCAGTTCTTC. It codes for CASSARLAGEDEQFF.

The V call is TRBV27, the J call TRBJ2-4, with D possibly matching TRBD1 (5 bases). CDR3 length: 12 amino acids. Germline values: CDR1 MNHEY, CDR2 SMNVEV (reference sequence). Trimming cost V 5 bases and J 8 bases, with 10 bases left between them. CDR3 sequence (DNA): TGTGCCAGCAGTGCCGACAGAGACATTCAGTACTTC. Protein product: CASSADRDIQYF.

This clonotype has more than one count but fewer than ten. The chain joins TRBV7-9 to TRBJ2-1; 10 bases align to TRBD2. Germline V lookup: CDR1 SEHNR, CDR2 FQNEAQ (reference sequence). The ends lost 0 bases at V and 6 bases at J; junction bases unmatched: 8. The length of the CDR3 is 17 residues. CDR3 in DNA: TGTGCCAGCAGCTTAGCGGGGGAGCGGGGGGGCCCCAATGAGCAGTTCTTC. Protein product: CASSLAGERGGPNEQFF.

This clonotype was picked up a small number of times. This sequence joins TRBV25-1 and TRBJ2-3; D is undetermined. Per germline, CDR1 MGHDK and CDR2 SYGVNS. The ends were cut back, 2 bases at V and 1 base at J, with 7 bases in the middle. The CDR3 contains 14 residues. CDR3 protein: CASSENTGTDTQYF. The CDR3 region has the DNA TGTGCCAGCAGTGAAAACACAGGCACAGATACGCAGTATTTT.

V usage is TRBV20-1 and J usage is TRBJ2-7; perhaps TRBD1 as D (6 bases). The V gene lost 3 bases and the J gene lost 3 bases, with 15 bases spanning the gap. The CDR3 has 14 residues. Germline-derived CDR1 and CDR2 are DFQATT and SNEGSKA (reference sequence). The CDR3 is CSARVRGNDYEQYV. The CDR3 coding sequence is TGCAGTGCTAGGGTCAGGGGAAATGACTACGAGCAGTACGTC.

Ten or more counts support this clonotype. The chain joins TRBV10-3 to TRBJ2-5; unclear D gene. CDR1 is ENHRY and CDR2 is SYGVKD in the germline V gene. The V gene lost 0 bases and the J gene lost 3 bases, with 11 bases spanning the gap. The CDR3 length is 15 residues. CDR3 coding DNA: TGTGCCATCAGTGAGTCGTCAGCTATTGAAGAGACCCAGTACTTC. This translates into CAISESSAIEETQYF.

This clonotype was counted only a few times. This chain links TRBV7-9 with TRBJ2-1, with 9 nucleotides matching TRBD2. The CDR3 is 15 residues long. J gave up 5 bases and V 8 bases, and 10 bases lay outside the gene matches. The V gene's germline CDR1 is SEHNR and CDR2 FQNEAQ (reference sequence). The DNA of the CDR3 is TGTGCCAGCGGGTCCAGCGGGAGGAGCAACAATGAGCAGTTCTTC. Amino acids: CASGSSGRSNNEQFF.

The chain recombines TRBV4-1 with TRBJ2-1, with 8 bases that match TRBD2. This CDR3 region has 17 residues. Trimming at V came to 1 base and at J to 6 bases, leaving 11 bases not matched to a gene. Germline V lookup: CDR1 MGHRA, CDR2 YSYEKL. CDR3 protein: CASSQASAGVGINEQFF. For the CDR3, the DNA is TGCGCCAGCAGCCAAGCTTCAGCGGGGGTCGGTATCAATGAGCAGTTCTTC.

This clonotype was detected many times. One end of the junction fails to match germline, which may point to a read error. The V gene is TRBV20-1, the J gene TRBJ1-4; no firm D call. CDR1 is DFQATT and CDR2 is SNEGSKA in the germline V gene (reference sequence). The CDR3 covers 13 residues. The CDR3 loop reads CSARDINHEKLFF. In DNA form, the CDR3 reads TGCAGTGCCAGAGACATAAACCATGAAAAACTGTTTTTT.